This record looks at one T cell receptor beta chain sequence and its context. The source of the sample is a study of OX40 agonist ivuxolimab in advanced cancers. The assay was immunoSEQ multiplex PCR, and TCRdb's table has in-frame clones only and misses some. The sample has 65,000 to 95,000 clones, roughly 83% seen once; the top ten hold less than 2.5%. V was clipped by 0 bases and J by 9 bases, with 11 bases between them. The germline V gene has CDR1 SGHAT and CDR2 FQNNGV. This CDR3 contains 14 residues. Excluded were patients having autoimmune disease history or systemic immunosuppression. Blood sampling was done at baseline, cycle 4 day 1, and cycle 7 day 1.

The input for sequencing was CD4+ or CD8+ T cells sorted from blood, taken in a trial of the OX40 agonist ivuxolimab. J is TRBJ2-2 and V is TRBV11-2, with D uncertain. This receptor was identified in an adult with an advanced solid tumor such as melanoma, head and neck, liver or kidney cancer. The CDR3 nucleotides are TGTGCCAGCAGCTTAGAGAGGATGACCCGGGAGCTGTTTTTT. It is translated as CASSLERMTRELFF.